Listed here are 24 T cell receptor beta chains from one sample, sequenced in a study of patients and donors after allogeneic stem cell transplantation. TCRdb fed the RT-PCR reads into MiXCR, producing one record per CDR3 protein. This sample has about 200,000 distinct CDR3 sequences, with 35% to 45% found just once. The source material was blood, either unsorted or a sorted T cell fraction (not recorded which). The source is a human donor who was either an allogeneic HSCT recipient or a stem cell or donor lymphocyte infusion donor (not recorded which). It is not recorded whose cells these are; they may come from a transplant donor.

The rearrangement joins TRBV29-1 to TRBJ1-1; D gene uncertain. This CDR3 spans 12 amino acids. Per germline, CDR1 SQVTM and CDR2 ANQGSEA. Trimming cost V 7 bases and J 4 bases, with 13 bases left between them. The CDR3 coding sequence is TGCAGCGCCCAGAAGCGGGCCACTGAAGCTTTCTTT. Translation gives CSAQKRATEAFF.

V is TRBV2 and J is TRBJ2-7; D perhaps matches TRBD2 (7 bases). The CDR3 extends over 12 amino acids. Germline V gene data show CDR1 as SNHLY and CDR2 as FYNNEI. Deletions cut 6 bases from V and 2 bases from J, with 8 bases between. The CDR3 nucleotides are TGTGCCAGCAGGGGGGGGCCCTACGAGCAGTACTTC. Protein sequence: CASRGGPYEQYF.

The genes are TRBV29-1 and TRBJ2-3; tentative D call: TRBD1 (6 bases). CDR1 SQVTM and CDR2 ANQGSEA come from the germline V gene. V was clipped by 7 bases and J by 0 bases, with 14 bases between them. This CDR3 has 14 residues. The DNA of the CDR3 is TGCAGCGGACAGACAGGAGCTAGCACAGATACGCAGTATTTT. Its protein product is CSGQTGASTDTQYF.

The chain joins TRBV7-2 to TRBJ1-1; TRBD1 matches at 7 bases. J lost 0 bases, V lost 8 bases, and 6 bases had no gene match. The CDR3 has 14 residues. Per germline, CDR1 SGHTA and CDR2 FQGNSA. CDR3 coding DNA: TGTGCCAGCGGCGACAGGGTTTTGAACACTGAAGCTTTCTTT. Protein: CASGDRVLNTEAFF.

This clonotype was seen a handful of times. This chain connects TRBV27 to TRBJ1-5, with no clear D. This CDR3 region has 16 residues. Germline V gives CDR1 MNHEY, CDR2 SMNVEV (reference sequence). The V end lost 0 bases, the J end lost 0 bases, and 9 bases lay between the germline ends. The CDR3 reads CASSLSFGSSNQPQHF. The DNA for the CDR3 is TGTGCCAGCAGTTTATCGTTTGGTTCTAGCAATCAGCCCCAGCATTTT.

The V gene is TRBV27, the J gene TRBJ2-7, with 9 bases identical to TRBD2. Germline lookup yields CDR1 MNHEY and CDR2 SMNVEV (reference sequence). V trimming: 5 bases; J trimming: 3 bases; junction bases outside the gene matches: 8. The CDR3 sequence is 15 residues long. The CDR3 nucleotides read TGTGCCAGCAGTCGCGGACTAGCGCCATACTACGAGCAGTACTTC. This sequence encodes CASSRGLAPYYEQYF.

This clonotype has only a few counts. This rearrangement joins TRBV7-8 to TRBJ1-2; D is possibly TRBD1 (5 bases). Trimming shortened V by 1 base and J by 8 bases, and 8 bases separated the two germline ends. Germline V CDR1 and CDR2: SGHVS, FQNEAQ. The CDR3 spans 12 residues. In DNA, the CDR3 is TGTGCCAGCAGCTTAGTCGAGGGGGGCTACACCTTC. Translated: CASSLVEGGYTF.

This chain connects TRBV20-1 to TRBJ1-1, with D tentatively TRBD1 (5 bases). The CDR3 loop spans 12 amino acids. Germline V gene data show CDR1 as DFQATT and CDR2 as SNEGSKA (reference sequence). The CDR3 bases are TGCAGCGCGGGGACGGAGAACACTGAAGCTTTCTTT. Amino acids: CSAGTENTEAFF.

The CDR3 loop reads CASSSWTAVSYEQYF. CDR3 sequence (DNA): TGCGCCAGCAGCTCGTGGACAGCCGTCTCCTACGAGCAGTACTTC. The chain uses TRBV5-1 and TRBJ2-7; a possible D gene is TRBD1 (6 bases). CDR1 SGHRS and CDR2 YFSETQ come from the germline V gene. V lost 3 bases, J lost 0 bases, and 13 bases lay in between. The CDR3 has 15 residues.

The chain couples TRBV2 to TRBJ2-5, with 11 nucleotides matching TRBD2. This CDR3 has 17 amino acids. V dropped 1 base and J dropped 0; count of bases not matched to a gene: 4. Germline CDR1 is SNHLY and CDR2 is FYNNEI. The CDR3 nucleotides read TGTGCCAGCAGTGAAGTGACTAGCGGGAAGTACCAAGAGACCCAGTACTTC. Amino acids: CASSEVTSGKYQETQYF. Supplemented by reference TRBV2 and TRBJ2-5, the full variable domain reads EPEVTQTPSHQVTQMGQEVILRCVPISNHLYFYWYRQILGQKVEFLVSFYNNEISEKSEIFDDQFSVERPDGSNFTLKIRSTKLEDSAMYFCASSEVTSGKYQETQYFGPGTRLLVL.

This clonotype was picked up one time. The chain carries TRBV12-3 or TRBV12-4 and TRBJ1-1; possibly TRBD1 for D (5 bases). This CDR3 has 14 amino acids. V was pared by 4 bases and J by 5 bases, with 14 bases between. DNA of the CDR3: TGTGCCAGCAGTTCCATGGGGGGGGTGACTGAAGCTTTCTTT. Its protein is CASSSMGGVTEAFF.

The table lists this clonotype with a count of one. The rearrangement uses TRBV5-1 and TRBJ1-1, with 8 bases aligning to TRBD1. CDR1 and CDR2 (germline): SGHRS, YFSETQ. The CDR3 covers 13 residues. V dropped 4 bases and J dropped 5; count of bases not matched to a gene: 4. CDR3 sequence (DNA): TGCGCCAGCAGCGTGACAGGGGAGACTGAAGCTTTCTTT. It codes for CASSVTGETEAFF.

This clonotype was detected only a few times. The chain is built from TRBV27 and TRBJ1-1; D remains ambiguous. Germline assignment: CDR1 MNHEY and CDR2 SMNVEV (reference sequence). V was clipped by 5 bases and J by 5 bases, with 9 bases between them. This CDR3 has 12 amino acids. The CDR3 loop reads CASSHPGTEAFF. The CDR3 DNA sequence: TGTGCCAGCAGTCATCCGGGGACTGAAGCTTTCTTT.

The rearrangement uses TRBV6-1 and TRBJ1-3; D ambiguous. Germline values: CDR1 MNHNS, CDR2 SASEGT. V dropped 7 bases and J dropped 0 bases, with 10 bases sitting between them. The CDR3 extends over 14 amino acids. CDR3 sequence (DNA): TGTGCCAGCAACTCACAGTTCTCTGGAAACACCATATATTTT. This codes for CASNSQFSGNTIYF.

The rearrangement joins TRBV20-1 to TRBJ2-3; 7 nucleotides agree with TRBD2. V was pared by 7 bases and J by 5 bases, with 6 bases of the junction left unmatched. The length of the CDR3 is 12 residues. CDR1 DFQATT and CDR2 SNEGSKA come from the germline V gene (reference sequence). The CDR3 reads CSGASGKDTQYF. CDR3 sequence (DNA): TGCAGTGGGGCTAGCGGTAAAGATACGCAGTATTTT.

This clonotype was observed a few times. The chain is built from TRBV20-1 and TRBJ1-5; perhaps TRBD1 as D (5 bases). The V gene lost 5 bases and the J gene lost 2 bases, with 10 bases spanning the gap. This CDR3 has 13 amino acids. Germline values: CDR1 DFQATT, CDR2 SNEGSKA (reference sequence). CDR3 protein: CSAAKQGNQPQHF. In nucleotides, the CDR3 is TGCAGTGCTGCTAAACAGGGCAATCAGCCCCAGCATTTT.

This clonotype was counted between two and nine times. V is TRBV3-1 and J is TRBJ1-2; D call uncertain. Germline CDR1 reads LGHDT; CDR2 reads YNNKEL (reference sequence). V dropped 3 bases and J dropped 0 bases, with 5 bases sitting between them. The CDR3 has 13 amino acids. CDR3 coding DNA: TGTGCCAGCAGCCATCCAGCTAACTATGGCTACACCTTC. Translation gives CASSHPANYGYTF.

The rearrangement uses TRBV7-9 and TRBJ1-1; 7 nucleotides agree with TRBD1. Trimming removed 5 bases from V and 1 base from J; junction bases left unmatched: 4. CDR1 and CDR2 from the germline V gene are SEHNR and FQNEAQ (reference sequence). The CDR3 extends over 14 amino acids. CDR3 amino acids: CASSKQGRNTEAFF. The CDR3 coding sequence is TGTGCCAGCAGCAAACAGGGGAGGAACACTGAAGCTTTCTTT.

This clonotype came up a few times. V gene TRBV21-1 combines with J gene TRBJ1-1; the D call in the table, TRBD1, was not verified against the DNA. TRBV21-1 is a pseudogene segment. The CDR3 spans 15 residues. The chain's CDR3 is CASSPSTGGNTEAFF. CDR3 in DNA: TGTGCCAGCAGCCCTTCCACAGGGGGGAACACTGAAGCTTTCTTT.

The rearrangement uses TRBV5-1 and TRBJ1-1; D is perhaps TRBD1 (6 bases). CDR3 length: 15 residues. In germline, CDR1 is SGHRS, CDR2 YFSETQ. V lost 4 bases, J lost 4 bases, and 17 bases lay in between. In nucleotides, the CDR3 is TGCGCCAGCAGCAAATCACAGTCACAGGGCACTGAAGCTTTCTTT. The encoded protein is CASSKSQSQGTEAFF.

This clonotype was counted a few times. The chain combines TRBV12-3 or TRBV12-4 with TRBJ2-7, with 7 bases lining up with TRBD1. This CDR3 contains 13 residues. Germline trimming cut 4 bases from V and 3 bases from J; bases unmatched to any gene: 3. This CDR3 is CASSSRDSYEQYF. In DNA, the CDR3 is TGTGCCAGCAGTTCCCGGGACAGCTACGAGCAGTACTTC.

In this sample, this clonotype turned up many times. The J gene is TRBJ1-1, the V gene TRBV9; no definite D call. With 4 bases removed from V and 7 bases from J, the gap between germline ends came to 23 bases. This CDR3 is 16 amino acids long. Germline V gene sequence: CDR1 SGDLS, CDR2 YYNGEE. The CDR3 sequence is CASSPTPRGSLYEAFF. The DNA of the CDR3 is TGTGCCAGCAGCCCTACCCCCCGGGGTAGCTTGTATGAAGCTTTCTTT.

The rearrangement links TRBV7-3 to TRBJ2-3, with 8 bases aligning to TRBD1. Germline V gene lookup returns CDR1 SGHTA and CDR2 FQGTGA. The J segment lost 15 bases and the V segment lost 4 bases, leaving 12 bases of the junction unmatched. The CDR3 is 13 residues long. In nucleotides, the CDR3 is TGTGCCAGCAGCTCAGCGACAGGGGAAGGGCTATATTTT. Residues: CASSSATGEGLYF.

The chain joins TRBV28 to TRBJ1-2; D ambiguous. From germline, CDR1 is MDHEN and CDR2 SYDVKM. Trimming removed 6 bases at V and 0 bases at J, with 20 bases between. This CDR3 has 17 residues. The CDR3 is CASRITDRTLANYGYTF. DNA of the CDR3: TGTGCCAGCAGGATAACGGACCGTACCTTAGCTAACTATGGCTACACCTTC.